The 23 T cell receptor beta chains given below trace back to one sample, sequenced in a study of cytomegalovirus exposure and HLA in healthy donors. PCR employed 60 Vbeta and 13 Jbeta primers. Only in-frame clones appear in the TCRdb table, and some are missing; sequencing was by immunoSEQ multiplex PCR. The sample includes about 92,000 clones, about 84% seen only once; the top ten take roughly 1.1%. Sequenced sample: PBMCs. The receptors here all came from a girl aged 2-10 years in good health and CMV-seropositive.

The chain carries TRBV10-3 and TRBJ1-5; D remains ambiguous. V gave up 6 bases and J gave up 0 bases, with 12 bases separating them. This CDR3 is built from 15 residues. In germline, CDR1 is ENHRY, CDR2 SYGVKD. The CDR3 nucleotides read TGTGCCATCAGCCCGGACGGGAATAGCAATCAGCCCCAGCATTTT. Its translation is CAISPDGNSNQPQHF.

The J gene is TRBJ2-7, the V gene TRBV28; 9 positions agree with TRBD2. The CDR3 runs 15 residues. J was trimmed by 4 bases and V by 4 bases; bases with no gene match: 8. Per germline, CDR1 MDHEN and CDR2 SYDVKM. The DNA of the CDR3 is TGTGCCAGCAGTTCTTCCGGGACTAGCTCTTACGAGCAGTACTTC. Amino acids: CASSSSGTSSYEQYF.

The rearrangement links TRBV4-2 to TRBJ2-2; 10 nucleotides align to TRBD2. Per the germline V gene, CDR1 is LGHNA and CDR2 is YNFKEQ. This CDR3 region has 16 residues. After removal of 3 bases from V and 1 base from J, the junction contained 2 bases not matched to a gene. CDR3 DNA sequence: TGTGCCAGCAGCCACTGGACTAGCGGGAACACCGGGGAGCTGTTTTTT. Protein sequence: CASSHWTSGNTGELFF.

The CDR3 region is CASRGAQGSNQPQHF. The DNA of the CDR3 is TGTGCCAGCAGGGGGGCGCAGGGTAGCAATCAGCCCCAGCATTTT. The chain has TRBV6-1 and TRBJ1-5, with a weak D call TRBD1 (6 bases). This CDR3 spans 15 amino acids. In germline, CDR1 is MNHNS, CDR2 SASEGT. V was clipped by 6 bases and J by 0 bases, with 12 bases between them.

This clone was seen only a few times. The chain is built from TRBV5-1 and TRBJ2-1, with TRBD2 matching 8 bases. Germline V gene lookup returns CDR1 SGHRS and CDR2 YFSETQ. This CDR3 comprises 14 residues. The trim removed 3 bases at V and 2 bases at J, leaving 1 base unmatched. Here the CDR3 reads CASSSGLAYNEQFF. In DNA form, the CDR3 reads TGCGCCAGCAGCTCGGGACTAGCCTACAATGAGCAGTTCTTC.

This clone occurred a few times. The chain carries TRBV7-2 and TRBJ2-7, with TRBD2 matching over 8 bases. Per the germline V gene, CDR1 is SGHTA and CDR2 is FQGNSA. CDR3 size: 14 residues. Germline trimming cut 2 bases from V and 3 bases from J; bases unmatched to any gene: 3. The CDR3 spells CASSLTSGLYEQYF. Here the CDR3 DNA reads TGTGCCAGCAGCTTAACTAGCGGACTCTACGAGCAGTACTTC.

This chain links TRBV18 with TRBJ2-5; possible D gene TRBD2, 5 bases. The end of the DNA aligns better with TRBJ2-7, so the J call may be wrong. CDR1 is KGHSH and CDR2 is LQKENI in the germline V gene. The CDR3 totals 13 residues. The CDR3 region is CASSPSGTYEQYF. CDR3 DNA: TGTGCCAGCTCACCAAGCGGTACCTACGAGCAGTACTTC.

This clone turned up a few times. V is TRBV7-2 and J is TRBJ1-1; 8 nucleotides agree with TRBD1. V was pared by 5 bases and J by 0 bases, with 8 bases of the junction left unmatched. This CDR3 is built from 16 residues. Germline CDR1 reads SGHTA; CDR2 reads FQGNSA. CDR3 protein: CASSRTGPAMNTEAFF. CDR3 sequence (DNA): TGTGCCAGCAGCCGGACAGGGCCCGCCATGAACACTGAAGCTTTCTTT. The entire variable domain, with the rest obtained from reference TRBV7-2 and TRBJ1-1, is as follows: GAGVSQSPSNKVTEKGKDVELRCDPISGHTALYWYRQSLGQGLEFLIYFQGNSAPDKSGLPSDRFSAERTGGSVSTLTIQRTQQEDSAVYLCASSRTGPAMNTEAFFGQGTRLTVV.

The rearrangement joins TRBV14 to TRBJ2-3; D may be TRBD2 (5 bases). V lost 1 base to trimming and J lost 5 bases, with 10 bases between them. Germline V gene data show CDR1 as SGHDN and CDR2 as FVKESK. The CDR3 runs 14 residues. The CDR3 protein is CASSQGLARDTQYF. The DNA for the CDR3 is TGTGCCAGCAGCCAAGGGCTAGCCAGAGATACGCAGTATTTT.

The chain joins TRBV4-1 to TRBJ1-4, with D perhaps matching TRBD1 (5 bases). The CDR3 is 14 residues long. Germline lookup yields CDR1 MGHRA and CDR2 YSYEKL. Trimming shortened V by 4 bases and J by 2 bases, and 8 bases separated the two germline ends. For the CDR3, the DNA is TGCGCCAGCAGCCCGACAGATACTAATGAAAAACTGTTTTTT. Protein: CASSPTDTNEKLFF.

J is TRBJ1-1 and V is TRBV5-4; a possible D gene is TRBD1 (6 bases). CDR1 and CDR2 (germline): SGHNT, YYREEE (reference sequence). Trimming left V 2 bases short and J 3 bases short, with 8 bases between. There are 13 residues in the CDR3. CDR3: CASSFGQYTEAFF. CDR3 nucleotides: TGTGCCAGCAGCTTCGGACAGTACACTGAAGCTTTCTTT.

This sequence joins TRBV4-2 and TRBJ2-1; weak D call: TRBD1 (5 bases). V was pared by 0 bases and J by 4 bases, with 7 bases between. The V gene's germline CDR1 is LGHNA and CDR2 YNFKEQ. This CDR3 has 14 amino acids. The CDR3 is CASSQETAYNEQFF. The CDR3 DNA reads TGTGCCAGCAGCCAAGAGACAGCATACAATGAGCAGTTCTTC.

V usage is TRBV6-5 and J usage is TRBJ1-1, with TRBD1 identical over 7 bases. In germline, CDR1 is MNHEY, CDR2 SVGAGI. With 6 bases clipped from V and 3 bases from J, the junction kept 7 bases outside the gene matches. The CDR3 runs 14 residues. CDR3 coding DNA: TGTGCCAGCAGCACGGGACAGTGGGACACTGAAGCTTTCTTT. It yields the protein CASSTGQWDTEAFF.

The chain uses TRBV7-9 and TRBJ2-5; 9 positions agree with TRBD2. The J call is in doubt because the DNA end fits TRBJ2-7 better. This CDR3 contains 14 residues. CDR1 is SEHNR and CDR2 is FQNEAQ in the germline V gene (reference sequence). CDR3 in amino acids: CASSTGLASYEQYF. Here the CDR3 DNA reads TGTGCCAGCAGCACGGGACTAGCATCCTACGAGCAGTACTTC.

The chain has TRBV7-2 and TRBJ2-5; 8 bases fit TRBD2. The CDR3 totals 15 residues. Germline CDR1 reads SGHTA; CDR2 reads FQGNSA. J gave up 4 bases and V 5 bases, and 9 bases lay outside the gene matches. As DNA, the CDR3 is TGTGCCAGCAGCCTGGTAGCGGGACCCAGAGAGACCCAGTACTTC. Amino acid sequence: CASSLVAGPRETQYF.

The rearrangement uses TRBV5-1 and TRBJ2-1; D may be TRBD2 (6 bases). Trimming took 4 bases from V and 4 from J, leaving 12 bases between them. The length of the CDR3 is 14 residues. CDR1 is SGHRS, CDR2 YFSETQ, per germline. CDR3 region: CASSAGPTYNEQFF. The DNA for the CDR3 is TGCGCCAGCAGCGCGGGACCTACTTACAATGAGCAGTTCTTC.

The table lists this clone with a count of one. The gene calls are TRBV11-2 and TRBJ2-5; 10 positions match TRBD2. V lost 5 bases to trimming and J lost 5 bases; unmatched junction nucleotides: 5. This CDR3 contains 14 residues. Per germline, CDR1 SGHAT and CDR2 FQNNGV. The CDR3 protein is CASSQSSGSETQYF. Written as DNA, the CDR3 is TGTGCCAGCAGCCAATCTAGCGGGAGCGAGACCCAGTACTTC.

V usage is TRBV2 and J usage is TRBJ1-1; 7 bases align to TRBD1. This CDR3 comprises 14 residues. Germline CDR1 is SNHLY and CDR2 is FYNNEI. The ends lost 6 bases at V and 3 bases at J; junction bases unmatched: 7. In nucleotides, the CDR3 is TGTGCCAGCAGAGAACAGGGGAGTGACACTGAAGCTTTCTTT. It yields the protein CASREQGSDTEAFF.

The CDR3 sequence: CAWSRSSYEQYF. CDR3 sequence (DNA): TGTGCCTGGAGTAGGAGTTCCTACGAGCAGTACTTC. The J gene is TRBJ2-7, the V gene TRBV30; D is unclear. V was trimmed by 2 bases and J by 1 base, leaving 6 bases between them. The CDR3 runs to 12 residues. Germline loops: CDR1 GTSNPN, CDR2 SVGIG (reference sequence).

The J gene is TRBJ2-1, the V gene TRBV13, with TRBD1 as a possible D gene (6 bases). The CDR3 contains 17 residues. CDR1 is PRHDT, CDR2 FYEKMQ, per germline (reference sequence). V was clipped by 5 bases and J by 6 bases, with 23 bases between them. CDR3 loop: CASSDSYQGLQSNEQFF. The CDR3 DNA reads as TGTGCCAGCAGCGATTCGTATCAGGGGCTTCAATCCAATGAGCAGTTCTTC.

This clone appeared once. The DNA for the CDR3 is TGCGCCAGCAGTGATAGGGCTGGCCCAGAGGGGCAGTTCTTC. Translated: CASSDRAGPEGQFF. The chain combines TRBV10-1 with TRBJ2-1, with D possibly matching TRBD2 (5 bases). The V end lost 3 bases, the J end lost 12 bases, and 18 bases lay between the germline ends. The CDR3 loop spans 14 amino acids. Germline V CDR1 and CDR2: WNHNN, SYGVQD (reference sequence).

About this clone: The junction departs from the called germline gene at one end, perhaps through a read error. This chain joins TRBV18 and TRBJ2-2; D is possibly TRBD1 (5 bases). Per germline, CDR1 KGHSH and CDR2 LQKENI. The CDR3 runs to 17 residues. The CDR3 loop is CASSPPFRVAKTGELFF. CDR3 coding DNA: TGTGCCAGCTCACCCCCTTTCAGGGTCGCGAAGACCGGGGAGCTGTTTTTT.

The chain carries TRBV6-5 and TRBJ2-3; D call uncertain. Per the germline V gene, CDR1 is MNHEY and CDR2 is SVGAGI. The CDR3 totals 15 residues. Between the trimmed V and J ends, which lost 6 bases and 6 bases, there was a span of 19 bases. CDR3 residues: CASSKMPLGSDTQYF. The CDR3 region has the DNA TGTGCCAGCAGCAAGATGCCTTTGGGTAGCGATACGCAGTATTTT.